This T cell receptor (beta chain) stems from a study of blood T cell repertoires in COVID-19. At the level of the study: Italy, Spain and the United States were the sources of the convalescent and acute COVID-19 samples.

In the original analysis: Scientists estimated how many nucleated cells there were by amplifying reference gene primers. The repertoire was sequenced with immunoSEQ multiplex PCR; TCRdb's copy has only in-frame clones and lacks some. Clone size and the V and J calls come from that table; the DNA yielded D and trimming. Of hundreds of thousands of clones in the sample, approximately 81% were seen once. This clone came up a few times. Trimming removed 4 bases at V and 1 base at J, with 11 bases between. Germline CDR1 GTSNPN, CDR2 SVGIG (reference sequence). The CDR3 length is 15 residues. The sequenced sample consisted of peripheral blood. The chain combines TRBV30 with TRBJ1-6, with D perhaps TRBD1 (5 bases). The TCR comes from a middle-aged man with acute or convalescent COVID-19. The CDR3 protein is CAWTGSQSYNSPLHF. CDR3 nucleotides: TGTGCCTGGACAGGGTCCCAATCCTATAATTCACCCCTCCACTTT.